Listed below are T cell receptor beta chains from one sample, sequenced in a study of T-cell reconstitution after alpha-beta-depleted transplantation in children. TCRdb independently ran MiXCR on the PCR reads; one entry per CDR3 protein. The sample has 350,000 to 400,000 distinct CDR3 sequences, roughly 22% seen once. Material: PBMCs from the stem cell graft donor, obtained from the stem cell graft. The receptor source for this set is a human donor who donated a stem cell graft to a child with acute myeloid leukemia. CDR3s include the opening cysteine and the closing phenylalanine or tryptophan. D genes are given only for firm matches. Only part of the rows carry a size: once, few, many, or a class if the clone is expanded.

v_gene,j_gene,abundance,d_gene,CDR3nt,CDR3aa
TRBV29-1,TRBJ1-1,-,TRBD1,TGCAGCGTTGCCCTGACAGGGCGCGGCGGTGAAGCTTTCTTT,CSVALTGRGGEAFF
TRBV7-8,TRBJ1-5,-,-,TGTGCCAGCAGCCCTTGGGGGGGACTTAGCAATCAGCCCCAGCATTTT,CASSPWGGLSNQPQHF
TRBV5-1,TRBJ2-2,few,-,TGCGCCAGCAGCTTAATCGTGGGGAACACCGGGGAGCTGTTTTTT,CASSLIVGNTGELFF
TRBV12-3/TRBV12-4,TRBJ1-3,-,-,TGTGCCAGCAGTTTGGGGGCCTCTGGAAACACCATATATTTT,CASSLGASGNTIYF
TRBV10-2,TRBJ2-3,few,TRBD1,TGCGCCAGCAGCGGGGCAGGGGGCTTTACAGATACGCAGTATTTT,CASSGAGGFTDTQYF
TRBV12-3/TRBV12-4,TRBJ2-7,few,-,TGTGCCAGCAGTTTCGCCAGGGGCAACGAGCAGTACTTC,CASSFARGNEQYF
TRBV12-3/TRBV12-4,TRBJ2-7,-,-,TGTGCCAGCAGCGAATTAACCGGAGCTTTCTACGAGCAGTACTTC,CASSELTGAFYEQYF
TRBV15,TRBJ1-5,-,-,TGTGCCACCAGCAGAGATCGGGGGGGAAGGCAGCCCCAGCATTTT,CATSRDRGGRQPQHF
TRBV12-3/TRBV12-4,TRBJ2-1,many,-,TGTGCCAGCAGTCGTTTAGCGGAAATATCCTACAATGAGCAGTTCTTC,CASSRLAEISYNEQFF
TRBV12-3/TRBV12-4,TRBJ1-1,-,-,TGTGCCAGCAGTTGGGGCGGGAAAACTGAAGCTTTCTTT,CASSWGGKTEAFF
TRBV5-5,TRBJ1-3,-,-,TGTGCCAGCAGCTTAGGCGGAGTCGGAAACACCATATATTTT,CASSLGGVGNTIYF
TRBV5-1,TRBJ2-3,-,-,TGCGCCAGCAGCTTGGCCGGGACGAGTTCGGGTAGGGATACGCAGTATTTT,CASSLAGTSSGRDTQYF
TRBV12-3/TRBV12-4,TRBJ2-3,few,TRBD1,TGTGCCAGCAGTGCAAACAGGGGAGATACGCAGTATTTT,CASSANRGDTQYF
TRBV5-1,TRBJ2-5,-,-,TGCGCCAGCAGCTCAACCGTTTCTACCAGCGAAGAGACCCAGTACTTC,CASSSTVSTSEETQYF
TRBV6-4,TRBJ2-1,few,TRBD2,TGTGCCAGCAGTGACCTTAGCGGGGATGAGCAGTTCTTC,CASSDLSGDEQFF
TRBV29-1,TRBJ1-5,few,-,TGCAGCGTTGGCGACGAAGTGTATCAGCCCCAGCATTTT,CSVGDEVYQPQHF
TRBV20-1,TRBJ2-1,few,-,TGCAGTGCTAGTAGTGGCGGAACCTACAATGAGCAGTTCTTC,CSASSGGTYNEQFF
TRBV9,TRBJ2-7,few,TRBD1,TGTGCCAGCAGCGTAGATGCAGGGGGTATGTACGAGCAGTACTTC,CASSVDAGGMYEQYF
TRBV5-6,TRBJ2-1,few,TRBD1,TGTGCCAGCAGCTTACCCGACAGGGTTTCTTCGCAGTTCTTC,CASSLPDRVSSQFF
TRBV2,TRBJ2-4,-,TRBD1,TGTGCCAGCAGTGAACGGACAGGGCGTCTAGCCAAAAACATTCAGTACTTC,CASSERTGRLAKNIQYF
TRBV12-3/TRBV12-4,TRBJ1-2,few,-,TGTGCCAGCAGTTTGGGTGCTAGGCGACAGTCCTTCTATGGCTACACCTTC,CASSLGARRQSFYGYTF
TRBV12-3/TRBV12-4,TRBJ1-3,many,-,TGTGCCAGCAGCCAGGGTTACTCTGGAAACACCATATATTTT,CASSQGYSGNTIYF
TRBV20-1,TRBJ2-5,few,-,TGCAGTGCCAATACCGCAGGTTTCGGCGGTACCCAGTACTTC,CSANTAGFGGTQYF
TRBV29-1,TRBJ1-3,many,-,TGCAGCGTTGAAGATGGCCGCCGCTCTGGAAACACCATATATTTT,CSVEDGRRSGNTIYF
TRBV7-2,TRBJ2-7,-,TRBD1,TGTGCCAGCAGCTTAGACCGGGACAGGGGTACGTTGCAGTACTTC,CASSLDRDRGTLQYF
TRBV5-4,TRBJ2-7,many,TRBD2,TGTGCCAGCAGCTTGGTTACTAGCGGGGCCTACGAGCAGTACTTC,CASSLVTSGAYEQYF
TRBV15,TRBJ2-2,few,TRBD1,TGTGCCACCAGCAGTAGGTTTACAGGGGCCGGGGAGCTGTTTTTT,CATSSRFTGAGELFF
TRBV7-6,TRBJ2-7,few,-,TGTGCCAGCAGCACCGCCAGTAAGGGGTCGGGAGAGCAGTACTTC,CASSTASKGSGEQYF
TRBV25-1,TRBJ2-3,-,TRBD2,TGTGCCAGCAGTGATTCGCTAGCGGGCCGGGATAGCACAGATACGCAGTATTTT,CASSDSLAGRDSTDTQYF
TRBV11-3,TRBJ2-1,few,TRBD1,TGTGCCAGCAGCTACGACGGACAGGGGTGGGATGAGCAGTTCTTC,CASSYDGQGWDEQFF
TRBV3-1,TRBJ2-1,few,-,TGTGCCAGCAGCCCCAGGGATAATGAGCAGTTCTTC,CASSPRDNEQFF
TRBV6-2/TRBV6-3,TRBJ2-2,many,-,TGTGCCAGCAGTTACCTTCCGGGTACCCAACACGGGGAGCTGTTTTTT,CASSYLPGTQHGELFF
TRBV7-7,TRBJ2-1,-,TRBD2,TGTGCTAGCAGCGAACTAGCGGGAACTGGATATGAGCAGTTCTTC,CASSELAGTGYEQFF
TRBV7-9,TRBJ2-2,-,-,TGTGCCACCCCCGTGGTCTTTGGCAGGGGTCGCACCGGGGAGCTGTTTTTT,CATPVVFGRGRTGELFF
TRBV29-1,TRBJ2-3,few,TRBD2,TGCAGCGTTGAAGATCAAGCGGGAGGTAGCACAGATACGCAGTATTTT,CSVEDQAGGSTDTQYF
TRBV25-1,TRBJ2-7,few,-,TGTGCCAGCAGTGAGTACGGGGGCTTGTACGAGCAGTACTTC,CASSEYGGLYEQYF
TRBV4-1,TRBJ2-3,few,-,TGCGCCAGCAGCCAAGAGACCACCACAGATACGCAGTATTTT,CASSQETTTDTQYF
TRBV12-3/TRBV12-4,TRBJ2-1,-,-,TGTGCCAGCAGTTTCGCGGCAGGGGGGAATGAGCAGTTCTTC,CASSFAAGGNEQFF
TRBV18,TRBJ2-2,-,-,TGTGCCAGCTCACCAAGCACCACCGGGGAGCTGTTTTTT,CASSPSTTGELFF
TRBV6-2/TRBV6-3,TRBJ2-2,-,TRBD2,TGTGCCAGCAGTGACCTTGGGACTAGCTATATCGCCGGGGAGCTGTTTTTT,CASSDLGTSYIAGELFF
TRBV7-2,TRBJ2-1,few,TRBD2,TGTGCCAGCAGCTTAAATGGACTAGCGAGATACAATGAGCAGTTCTTC,CASSLNGLARYNEQFF
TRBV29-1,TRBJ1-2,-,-,TGCAGCGTTGAGGGACAAGGGATCTATGGCTACACCTTC,CSVEGQGIYGYTF
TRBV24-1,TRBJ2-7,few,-,TGTGCCACCAGTGATGCCCCATCCTACGAGCAGTACTTC,CATSDAPSYEQYF
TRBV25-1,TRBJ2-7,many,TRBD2,TGTGCCAGCAGTGGGACTAGCGAAGAGTCCTACGAGCAGTACTTC,CASSGTSEESYEQYF
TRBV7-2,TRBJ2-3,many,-,TGTGCCAGCAGCTTATTCACAGATACGCAGTATTTT,CASSLFTDTQYF
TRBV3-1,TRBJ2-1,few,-,TGTGCCAGCAGCCAATACCGGACCACCTACAATGAGCAGTTCTTC,CASSQYRTTYNEQFF
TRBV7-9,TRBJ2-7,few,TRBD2,TGTGCCAGCAGCGTGACTAGCGGGAGAAACTACGAGCAGTACTTC,CASSVTSGRNYEQYF
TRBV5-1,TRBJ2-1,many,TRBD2,TGCGCCAGCAGTGAGACGGGAGGGGCGGTAGCTGAGCAGTTCTTC,CASSETGGAVAEQFF
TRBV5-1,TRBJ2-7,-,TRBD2,TGCGCCAGCAGCCTAGCGGGAGTCCACGAGCAGTACTTC,CASSLAGVHEQYF
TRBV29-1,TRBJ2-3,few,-,TGCAGCGTTGTGAAGGGGACAGATACGCAGTATTTT,CSVVKGTDTQYF
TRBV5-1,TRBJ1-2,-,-,TGCGCCAGCAGCTTGGCCGTCGGACGGGGCTATGGCTACACCTTC,CASSLAVGRGYGYTF
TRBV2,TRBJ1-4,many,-,TGTGCCAGCAAATCAGGGAAACTGTTTTTT,CASKSGKLFF